This is a list of T cell receptor beta chains from one sample in a study of regulatory T cells in long-lasting Graves disease. TCRdb processed the multiplex PCR reads anew with MiXCR; each CDR3 protein has one entry. The table includes 350,000 to 550,000 distinct CDR3 sequences, about 15% detected once. These same records also appear under a second study, on T cells in Graves' hyperthyroidism and ophthalmopathy.

Sequenced here: peripheral blood mononuclear cells (PBMCs), sampled at new diagnosis, from a patient treated with antithyroid drugs. These TCRs come from a woman in her twenties or thirties with Graves disease. CDR3s include the opening cysteine and the closing phenylalanine or tryptophan. The D gene is left open where the match is weak. Only some rows state a clone size, as once, few, many or a class for expanded clones.

V gene	J gene	clone size	D gene	CDR3 protein	CDR3 DNA
TRBV7-9	TRBJ1-1	NA	NA	CASSFSAAGTEAFF	TGTGCCAGCAGCTTTTCGGCAGCGGGCACTGAAGCTTTCTTT
TRBV20-1	TRBJ2-1	many	TRBD2	CSAEKLAGGYNEQFF	TGCAGTGCTGAGAAACTAGCGGGCGGATACAATGAGCAGTTCTTC
TRBV29-1	TRBJ2-5	few	NA	CSVDSWGETQYF	TGCAGCGTTGACTCGTGGGGAGAGACCCAGTACTTC
TRBV27	TRBJ2-2	few	NA	CASTPLGTGELFF	TGTGCCAGCACCCCCCTCGGTACCGGGGAGCTGTTTTTT
TRBV12-3/TRBV12-4	TRBJ2-6	few	NA	CASSRGSGANVLTF	TGTGCCAGTTCCAGGGGTTCTGGGGCCAACGTCCTGACTTTC
TRBV5-6	TRBJ2-7	many	NA	CASSPGPGEFSEQYF	TGTGCCAGCAGCCCCGGACCGGGAGAGTTCAGCGAGCAGTACTTC
TRBV12-3/TRBV12-4	TRBJ1-2	many	TRBD1	CASSLRTGTQDGYTF	TGTGCCAGCAGTTTAAGGACAGGAACACAGGATGGCTACACCTTC
TRBV19	TRBJ2-1	NA	TRBD2	CASSAPGTSGSILPSYNEQFF	TGTGCCAGTAGTGCCCCCGGGACTAGCGGGAGTATTCTCCCTTCCTACAATGAGCAGTTCTTC
TRBV29-1	TRBJ2-1	NA	TRBD1	CSVRGGQGAYNEQFF	TGCAGCGTTAGAGGCGGACAGGGGGCCTACAATGAGCAGTTCTTC
TRBV30	TRBJ2-1	many	NA	CAWSVRGRRGPVF	TGTGCCTGGAGTGTACGGGGTCGCAGGGGCCCGGTCTTC
TRBV20-1	TRBJ2-3	many	TRBD2	CLEGGGGRGTDTQYF	TGCCTCGAAGGGGGTGGCGGGAGGGGCACAGATACGCAGTATTTT
TRBV11-2	TRBJ2-3	many	NA	CASSPRGAPGTDTQYF	TGTGCCAGCAGCCCGAGGGGCGCGCCTGGGACAGATACGCAGTATTTT
TRBV30	TRBJ2-7	NA	NA	CAWSSNIYEQYF	TGTGCCTGGAGCTCGAACATATACGAGCAGTACTTC
TRBV3-1	TRBJ1-1	many	NA	CASTRGGMNTEAFF	TGTGCCAGCACCCGGGGGGGCATGAACACTGAAGCTTTCTTT
TRBV28	TRBJ2-7	NA	NA	CASSLAGTTREQYF	TGTGCCAGCAGTTTAGCGGGGACCACGAGGGAGCAGTACTTC
TRBV6-2/TRBV6-3	TRBJ2-1	many	TRBD2	CASSELAGVSNEQFF	TGTGCCAGCAGTGAATTGGCGGGAGTATCCAATGAGCAGTTCTTC
TRBV10-3	TRBJ1-4	many	NA	CAISANRANEKLFF	TGTGCCATCAGTGCGAACAGGGCTAATGAAAAACTGTTTTTT
TRBV6-2/TRBV6-3	TRBJ2-7	NA	NA	CASSSIDRRNFYEQYF	TGTGCCAGCAGTTCCATTGACCGGAGGAATTTCTACGAGCAGTACTTC
TRBV25-1	TRBJ2-2	NA	NA	CASSEPGPGELFF	TGTGCCAGCAGTGAACCGGGTCCCGGGGAGCTGTTTTTT
TRBV2	TRBJ2-7	NA	TRBD2	CASRKVVREGGYEQYF	TGTGCCAGCAGGAAAGTCGTGCGGGAGGGCGGGTACGAGCAGTACTTC
TRBV20-1	TRBJ1-5	many	TRBD1	CSAKNSGGVGNQPQHF	TGCAGTGCTAAGAATTCAGGGGGCGTAGGCAATCAGCCCCAGCATTTT
TRBV18	TRBJ2-7	many	NA	CASSPLGSHEQYF	TGTGCCAGCTCACCATTAGGATCCCACGAGCAGTACTTC
TRBV27	TRBJ1-6	NA	TRBD1	CASSLRQGLNSPLHF	TGTGCCAGCAGTCTTCGACAGGGGCTAAATTCACCCCTCCACTTT
TRBV2	TRBJ1-1	many	NA	CASMHEMNTEAFF	TGTGCCAGCATGCACGAAATGAACACTGAAGCTTTCTTT
TRBV20-1	TRBJ2-3	many	NA	CSATAAPDIAQYF	TGCAGTGCTACGGCGGCCCCTGATATTGCGCAGTATTTT
TRBV2	TRBJ2-5	many	NA	CASTRDLPAQYF	TGTGCCAGCACCCGGGACTTACCGGCCCAGTACTTC
TRBV20-1	TRBJ2-1	NA	NA	CSARINEQFF	TGCAGTGCTAGAATCAATGAGCAGTTCTTC
TRBV11-2	TRBJ2-7	many	TRBD2	CASRLPGGSYEQYF	TGTGCCAGCAGGTTACCGGGAGGCTCCTACGAGCAGTACTTC
TRBV12-3/TRBV12-4	TRBJ1-1	many	NA	CASRPGRGTEAFF	TGTGCCAGCAGGCCAGGGAGGGGGACTGAAGCTTTCTTT
TRBV5-6	TRBJ2-7	NA	NA	CASSAGQGLRYEQYF	TGTGCCAGCAGCGCAGGGCAGGGGCTTCGATACGAGCAGTACTTC
TRBV4-1	TRBJ2-3	few	NA	CASSQVGGSTDTQYF	TGCGCCAGCAGCCAAGTTGGCGGGAGCACAGATACGCAGTATTTT
TRBV7-3	TRBJ2-1	few	TRBD2	CASSLRVGEGSYNEQFF	TGTGCCAGCAGCTTAAGGGTCGGGGAGGGATCCTACAATGAGCAGTTCTTC
TRBV19	TRBJ2-7	NA	TRBD1	CASSITGGGEQYF	TGTGCCAGTAGTATTACAGGGGGTGGCGAGCAGTACTTC
TRBV6-1	TRBJ1-2	NA	NA	CASSWHPTTVNYGYTF	TGTGCCAGCTCTTGGCACCCTACTACAGTAAACTATGGCTACACCTTC
TRBV29-1	TRBJ1-4	NA	NA	CSVSTGRGGEKLFF	TGCAGCGTTTCAACGGGGCGTGGGGGTGAAAAACTGTTTTTT
TRBV24-1	TRBJ2-1	many	TRBD1	CATSDNRGRYNEQFF	TGTGCCACCAGTGATAACAGGGGGAGGTACAATGAGCAGTTCTTC
TRBV2	TRBJ1-6	many	TRBD1	CASGQGANSPLHF	TGTGCCAGCGGACAGGGCGCTAATTCACCCCTCCACTTT
TRBV4-1	TRBJ1-4	NA	NA	CASSLPRGRLEKLFF	TGCGCCAGCAGCCTCCCAAGGGGACGTTTAGAAAAACTGTTTTTT
TRBV27	TRBJ1-5	many	TRBD1	CASSLYGQGARGSQPQHF	TGTGCCAGCAGTTTATACGGACAGGGGGCGAGGGGGAGTCAGCCCCAGCATTTT
TRBV11-1	TRBJ2-7	many	NA	CASSLGYGYEQYF	TGTGCCAGCAGCTTGGGTTACGGCTACGAGCAGTACTTC
TRBV11-3	TRBJ2-1	few	NA	CASSLDRLGNSHNEQFF	TGTGCCAGCAGCTTAGATCGGCTAGGGAACTCCCACAATGAGCAGTTCTTC
TRBV2	TRBJ2-1	many	TRBD2	CASSALWGGSSYNEQFF	TGTGCCAGCAGTGCCCTTTGGGGGGGAAGCTCCTACAATGAGCAGTTCTTC
TRBV18	TRBJ1-5	NA	TRBD1	CASSLTGQGNQPQHF	TGTGCCAGCTCACTGACGGGACAGGGCAATCAGCCCCAGCATTTT
TRBV6-5	TRBJ1-5	many	NA	CASSYTGGYSNQPQHF	TGTGCCAGCAGTTACACCGGGGGGTATAGCAATCAGCCCCAGCATTTT
TRBV27	TRBJ2-5	NA	TRBD2	CASGRLAGYHSF	TGTGCCAGCGGTCGACTAGCGGGATATCATTCCTTC
TRBV3-1	TRBJ1-2	many	NA	CASSRQPGSNYGYTF	TGTGCCAGCAGCCGACAGCCTGGGTCTAACTATGGCTACACCTTC
TRBV5-6	TRBJ2-5	many	TRBD2	CASSSGGPKETQYF	TGTGCCAGCAGTTCGGGAGGACCGAAGGAGACCCAGTACTTC
TRBV3-1	TRBJ1-4	many	NA	CASTQSPSENLFF	TGTGCCAGCACCCAGTCCCCCTCCGAAAACCTGTTTTTT
TRBV20-1	TRBJ2-1	few	TRBD2	CSAGEVAGYNEQFF	TGCAGCGCCGGAGAGGTAGCGGGATACAATGAGCAGTTCTTC
TRBV6-2/TRBV6-3	TRBJ2-7	few	TRBD2	CASSTVASGSISRQYF	TGTGCCAGCAGCACCGTGGCTAGCGGGTCCATAAGTCGGCAGTACTTC
TRBV5-4	TRBJ2-1	few	NA	CASSLAGWSNEQFF	TGTGCCAGCAGCTTGGCGGGTTGGTCCAATGAGCAGTTCTTC
TRBV2	TRBJ2-7	NA	NA	CASSERGAMGEQYF	TGTGCCAGCAGTGAAAGAGGGGCCATGGGGGAGCAGTACTTC
TRBV25-1	TRBJ1-2	NA	NA	CASSEFGAGRRDGYTF	TGTGCCAGCAGTGAATTCGGCGCGGGAAGAAGAGATGGCTACACCTTC
TRBV20-1	TRBJ2-3	many	TRBD2	CSANGLAGREDTQYF	TGCAGTGCCAATGGACTAGCGGGAAGGGAAGATACGCAGTATTTT
TRBV20-1	TRBJ1-6	NA	TRBD1	CSAPDRGASSYNSPLHF	TGCAGTGCTCCCGACAGGGGCGCGAGCTCCTATAATTCACCCCTCCACTTT
TRBV28	TRBJ2-4	NA	NA	CASSLEAAKGIQYF	TGTGCCAGCAGTTTGGAGGCGGCAAAGGGCATTCAGTACTTC
TRBV12-5	TRBJ2-7	NA	NA	CASGLVDDEQYF	TGTGCTAGTGGTTTGGTGGATGACGAGCAGTACTTC
TRBV10-2	TRBJ2-1	NA	NA	CASSEVRGNEQFF	TGCGCCAGCAGTGAGGTACGAGGCAATGAGCAGTTCTTC
TRBV6-1	TRBJ2-7	few	TRBD2	CASSRGTSGRNEQYF	TGTGCCAGCTCGAGGGGGACTAGCGGGAGGAACGAGCAGTACTTC
TRBV7-2	TRBJ2-3	NA	NA	CASSLGGRRIDTQYF	TGTGCCAGCAGCTTAGGTGGTCGCCGCATAGATACGCAGTATTTT